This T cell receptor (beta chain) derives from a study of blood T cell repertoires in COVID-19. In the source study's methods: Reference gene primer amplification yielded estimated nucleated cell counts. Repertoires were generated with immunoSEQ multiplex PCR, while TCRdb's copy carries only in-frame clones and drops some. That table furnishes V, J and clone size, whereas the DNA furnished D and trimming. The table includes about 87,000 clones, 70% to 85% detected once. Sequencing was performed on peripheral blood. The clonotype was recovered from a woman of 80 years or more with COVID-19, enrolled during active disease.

The CDR3 is CASSTWTGVNSPLHF. The CDR3 nucleotides are TGTGCCAGCAGCACGTGGACAGGGGTCAATTCACCCCTCCACTTT. This chain uses TRBV7-2 with TRBJ1-6; 9 bases fit TRBD1. Germline lookup yields CDR1 SGHTA and CDR2 FQGNSA. The ends lost 5 bases at V and 7 bases at J; junction bases unmatched: 6. The CDR3 extends over 15 amino acids.